This passage covers 9 T cell receptor beta chains from one sample sequenced in a study of metastatic and nonmetastatic thyroid tumors. Among the patients, none had received any treatment before thyroid surgery. Through MiXCR, TCRdb re-clonotyped the PCR reads. The table includes some 41,000 clones, around 2.9% detected once. Sequencing was performed on blood. All receptors come from a female donor with papillary thyroid cancer or a benign thyroid nodule (not recorded which). Some clones in this sample may be carry-over from other donors' samples.

This clone has ten or more counts. The chain is built from TRBV15 and TRBJ2-6; D uncertain. The CDR3 loop spans 16 amino acids. The V end lost 0 bases, the J end lost 0 bases, and 6 bases lay between the germline ends. The germline CDR1 and CDR2 sequences are LNHNV and YYDKDF (reference sequence). The CDR3 region is CATSRDYGSGANVLTF. The CDR3 DNA follows: TGTGCCACCAGCAGAGATTATGGCTCTGGGGCCAACGTCCTGACTTTC. Full variable domain (outside the CDR3, taken from reference TRBV15 and TRBJ2-6): DAMVIQNPRYQVTQFGKPVTLSCSQTLNHNVMYWYQQKSSQAPKLLFHYYDKDFNNEADTPDNFQSRRPNTSFCFLDIRSPGLGDTAMYLCATSRDYGSGANVLTFGAGSRLTVL.

This clone has more than one count but fewer than ten. J is TRBJ2-3 and V is TRBV20-1; D not certain. Germline CDR1 is DFQATT and CDR2 is SNEGSKA (reference sequence). The length of the CDR3 is 12 residues. The CDR3 protein is CRAQYSTDTQYF. The CDR3 nucleotides are TGCAGGGCCCAGTACAGCACAGATACGCAGTATTTT.

This clone was recorded a few times. The chain has TRBV24-1 and TRBJ1-1, with no clear D. The CDR3 spans 10 residues. Trimming cost V 8 bases and J 7 bases, with 7 bases left between them. From germline, CDR1 is KGHDR and CDR2 SFDVKD. CDR3 in DNA: TGTGCCACCAAAAATAGTGAAGCTTTCTTT. Translation: CATKNSEAFF.

Remarks on this clone: One end of the junction varies from germline; a read error may be responsible. The chain couples TRBV5-1 to TRBJ1-1; D may be TRBD1 (6 bases). The length of the CDR3 is 17 residues. Germline-derived CDR1 and CDR2 are SGHRS and YFSETQ. CDR3 sequence: CAGSSSGAGGSRTEAFF. The CDR3 bases are TGCGCCGGCAGCTCATCAGGGGCTGGAGGTAGTAGGACTGAAGCTTTCTTT.

This chain uses TRBV7-8 with TRBJ1-1, with 10 bases lining up with TRBD1. CDR1 and CDR2 (germline): SGHVS, FQNEAQ. The CDR3 sequence is 15 residues long. V was pared by 6 bases and J by 1 base, with 5 bases of the junction left unmatched. The CDR3 region has the DNA TGTGCCAGCAGGCGACAGGGGGCGGGGAACACTGAAGCTTTCTTT. Encoded protein: CASRRQGAGNTEAFF.

This clone was seen repeatedly, ten times or more. CDR3 DNA sequence: TGCGCCAGCAGCTTGGCAGGGACAGGGGTGGAAGAGGCTTTCTTT. This codes for CASSLAGTGVEEAFF. The rearrangement links TRBV5-1 to TRBJ1-1; TRBD1 matches at 10 bases. V dropped 0 bases and J dropped 11; count of bases not matched to a gene: 10. The CDR3 runs to 15 residues. Germline V lookup: CDR1 SGHRS, CDR2 YFSETQ.

As regards this clone: The conserved final phenylalanine or tryptophan is absent from the CDR3, which likely points to a read error. This chain joins TRBV2 and TRBJ2-7; 10 positions match TRBD2. Germline CDR1 is SNHLY and CDR2 is FYNNEI. After removal of 9 bases from V and 5 bases from J, the junction contained 10 bases not matched to a gene. This CDR3 has 14 residues. This chain's CDR3 is CARRTGTSDHEQYL. The CDR3, as DNA: TGTGCCAGAAGGACAGGGACTAGCGATCACGAGCAGTACCTC.

This clone was detected many times. The chain has TRBV20-1 and TRBJ1-6; D is perhaps TRBD1 (6 bases). The germline V and J ends were trimmed by 6 bases and 9 bases, with 15 bases remaining between them. This CDR3 spans 13 amino acids. Germline CDR1 is DFQATT and CDR2 is SNEGSKA (reference sequence). CDR3 nucleotides: TGCAGTGCCGTCCGACAGGCGGGTTCACCCCTCCACTTT. Encoded protein: CSAVRQAGSPLHF.

This chain links TRBV6-1 with TRBJ1-2; 7 nucleotides agree with TRBD1. The CDR3 totals 14 residues. CDR1 is MNHNS, CDR2 SASEGT, per germline. V was clipped by 6 bases and J by 8 bases; unmatched bases: 12. The CDR3 region is CASSRQGRLWGYTF. The CDR3 DNA follows: TGTGCCAGCAGCCGACAGGGAAGGTTGTGGGGCTACACCTTC.